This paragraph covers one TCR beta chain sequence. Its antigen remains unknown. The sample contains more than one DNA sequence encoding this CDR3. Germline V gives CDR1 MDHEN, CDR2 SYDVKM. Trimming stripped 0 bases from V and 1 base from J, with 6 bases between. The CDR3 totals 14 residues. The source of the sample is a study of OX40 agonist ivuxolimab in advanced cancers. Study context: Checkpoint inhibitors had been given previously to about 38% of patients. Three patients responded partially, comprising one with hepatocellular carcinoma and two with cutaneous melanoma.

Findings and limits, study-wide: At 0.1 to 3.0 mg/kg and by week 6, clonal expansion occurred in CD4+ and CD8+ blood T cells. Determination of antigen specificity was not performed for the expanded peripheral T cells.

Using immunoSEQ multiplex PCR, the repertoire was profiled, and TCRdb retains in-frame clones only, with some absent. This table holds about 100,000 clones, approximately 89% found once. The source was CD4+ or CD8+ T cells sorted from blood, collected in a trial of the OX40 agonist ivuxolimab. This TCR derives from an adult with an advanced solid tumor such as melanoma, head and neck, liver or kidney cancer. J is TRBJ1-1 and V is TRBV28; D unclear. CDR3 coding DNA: TGTGCCAGCAGTTTATGGGAGGGGAACACTGAAGCTTTCTTT. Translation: CASSLWEGNTEAFF.